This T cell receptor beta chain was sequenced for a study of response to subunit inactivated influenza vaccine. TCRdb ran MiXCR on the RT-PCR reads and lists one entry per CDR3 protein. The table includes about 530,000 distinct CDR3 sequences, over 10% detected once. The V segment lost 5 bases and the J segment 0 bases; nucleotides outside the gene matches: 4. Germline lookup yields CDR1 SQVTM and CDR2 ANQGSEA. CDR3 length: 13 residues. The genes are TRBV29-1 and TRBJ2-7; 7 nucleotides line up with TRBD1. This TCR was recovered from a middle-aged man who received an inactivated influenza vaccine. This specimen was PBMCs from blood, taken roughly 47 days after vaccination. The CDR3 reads CSVKTGISYEQYF. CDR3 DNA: TGCAGCGTTAAGACAGGGATCTCCTACGAGCAGTACTTC.